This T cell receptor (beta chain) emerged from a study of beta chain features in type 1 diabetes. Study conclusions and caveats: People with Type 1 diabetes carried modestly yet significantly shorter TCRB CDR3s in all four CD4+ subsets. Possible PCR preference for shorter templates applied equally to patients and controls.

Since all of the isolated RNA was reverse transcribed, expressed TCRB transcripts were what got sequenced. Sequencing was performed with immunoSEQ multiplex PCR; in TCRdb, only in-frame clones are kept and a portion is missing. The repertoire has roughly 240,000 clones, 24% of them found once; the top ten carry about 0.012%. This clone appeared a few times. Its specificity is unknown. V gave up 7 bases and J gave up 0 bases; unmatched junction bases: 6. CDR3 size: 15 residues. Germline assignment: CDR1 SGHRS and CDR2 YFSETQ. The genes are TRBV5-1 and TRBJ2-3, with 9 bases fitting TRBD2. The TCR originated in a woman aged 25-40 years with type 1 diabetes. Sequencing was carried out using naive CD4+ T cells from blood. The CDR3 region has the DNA TGCGCCAGCTCCGAGAGCGGGAGGAGCACAGATACGCAGTATTTT. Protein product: CASSESGRSTDTQYF. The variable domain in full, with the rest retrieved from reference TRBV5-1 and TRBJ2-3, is KAGVTQTPRYLIKTRGQQVTLSCSPISGHRSVSWYQQTPGQGLQFLFEYFSETQRNKGNFPGRFSGRQFSNSRSEMNVSTLELGDSALYLCASSESGRSTDTQYFGPGTRLTVL.